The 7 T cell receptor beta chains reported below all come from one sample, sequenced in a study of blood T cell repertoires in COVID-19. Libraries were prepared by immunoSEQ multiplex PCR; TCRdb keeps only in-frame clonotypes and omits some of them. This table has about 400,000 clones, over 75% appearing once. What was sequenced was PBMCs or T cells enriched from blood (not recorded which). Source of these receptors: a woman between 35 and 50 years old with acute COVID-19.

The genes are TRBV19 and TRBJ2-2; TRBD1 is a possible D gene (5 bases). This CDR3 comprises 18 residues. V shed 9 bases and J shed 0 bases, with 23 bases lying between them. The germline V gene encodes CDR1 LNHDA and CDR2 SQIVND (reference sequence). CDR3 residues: CASGGTRLGVTNTGELFF. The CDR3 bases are TGTGCCAGCGGTGGTACACGCCTAGGGGTCACGAACACCGGGGAGCTGTTTTTT.

The chain's CDR3 is CASSLDAEDYGYTF. The CDR3 DNA reads TGTGCCAGCAGTTTAGATGCAGAGGACTATGGCTACACCTTC. The rearrangement links TRBV27 to TRBJ1-2; no reliable D call. The CDR3 is made up of 14 amino acids. The germline CDR1 and CDR2 sequences are MNHEY and SMNVEV (reference sequence). The ends were cut back, 2 bases at V and 3 bases at J, with 10 bases in the middle.

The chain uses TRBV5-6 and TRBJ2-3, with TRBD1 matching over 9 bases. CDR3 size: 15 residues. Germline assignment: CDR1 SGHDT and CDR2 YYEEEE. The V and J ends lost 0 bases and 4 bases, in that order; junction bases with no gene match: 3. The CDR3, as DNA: TGTGCCAGCAGCTTGGACAGGGGGCAGGCAGATACGCAGTATTTT. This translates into CASSLDRGQADTQYF.

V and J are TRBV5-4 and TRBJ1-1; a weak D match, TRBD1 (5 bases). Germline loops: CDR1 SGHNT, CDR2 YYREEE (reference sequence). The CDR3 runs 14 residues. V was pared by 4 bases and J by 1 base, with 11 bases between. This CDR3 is CASSTGGRNTEAFF. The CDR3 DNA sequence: TGTGCCAGCAGCACTGGGGGGAGGAACACTGAAGCTTTCTTT. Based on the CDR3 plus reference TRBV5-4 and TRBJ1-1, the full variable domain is ETGVTQSPTHLIKTRGQQVTLRCSSQSGHNTVSWYQQALGQGPQFIFQYYREEENGRGNFPPRFSGLQFPNYSSELNVNALELDDSALYLCASSTGGRNTEAFFGQGTRLTVV.

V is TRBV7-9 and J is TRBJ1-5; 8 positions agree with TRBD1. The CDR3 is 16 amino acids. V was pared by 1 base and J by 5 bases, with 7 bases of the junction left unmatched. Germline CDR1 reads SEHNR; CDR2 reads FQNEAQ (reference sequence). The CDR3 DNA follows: TGTGCCAGCAGCTTAGGGACAGGGAGGACGGATCAGCCCCAGCATTTT. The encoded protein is CASSLGTGRTDQPQHF. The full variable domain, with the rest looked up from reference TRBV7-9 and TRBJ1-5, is DTGVSQNPRHKITKRGQNVTFRCDPISEHNRLYWYRQTLGQGPEFLTYFQNEAQLEKSRLLSDRFSAERPKGSFSTLEIQRTEQGDSAMYLCASSLGTGRTDQPQHFGDGTRLSIL.

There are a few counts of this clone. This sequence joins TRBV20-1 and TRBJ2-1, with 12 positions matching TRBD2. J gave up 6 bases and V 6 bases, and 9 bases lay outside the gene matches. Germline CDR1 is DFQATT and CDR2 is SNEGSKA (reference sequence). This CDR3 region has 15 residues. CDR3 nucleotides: TGCAGTGCGAGTACAGGACTAGCGGGGTTCAATGAGCAGTTCTTC. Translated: CSASTGLAGFNEQFF.

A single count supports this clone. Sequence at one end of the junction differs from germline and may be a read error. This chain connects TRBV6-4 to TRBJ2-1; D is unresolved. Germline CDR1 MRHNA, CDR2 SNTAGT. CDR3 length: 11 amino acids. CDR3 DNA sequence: TGCACCGAGAGCTCCTACAATGAGCAGTTCTTC. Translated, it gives CTESSYNEQFF.